A selection of T cell receptor beta chains follows, all from one sample in a study of neoadjuvant nivolumab and ipilimumab in lung cancer. Libraries were prepared by immunoSEQ multiplex PCR; TCRdb keeps only in-frame clonotypes and omits some of them. The sample has about 20,000 clones, about nine tenths seen once. This specimen was peripheral blood, taken before neoadjuvant nivolumab, alone or with ipilimumab. These receptors originate from an adult with non-small cell lung cancer. The conserved cysteine and the conserved F or W are not part of the CDR3 here. D genes are given only for firm matches. For some rows the clone size is stated as once, few or many, or as a class when expanded; others skip it.

V gene: TRBV18; clone size: NA; D gene: NA; CDR3 protein: ASSPGSYSNQPQH
V gene: TRBV5-1; clone size: few; D gene: NA; CDR3 protein: ASSLGASNTEAF
V gene: TRBV9; clone size: NA; D gene: NA; CDR3 protein: ASSVGGGATYEQY
V gene: TRBV7-2; clone size: NA; D gene: NA; CDR3 protein: ASSLETPGELF
V gene: TRBV5-4; clone size: NA; D gene: TRBD1; CDR3 protein: ASSLGQGAGTEAF
V gene: TRBV9; clone size: NA; D gene: NA; CDR3 protein: ASSPLSGSLYYEQY
V gene: TRBV6-1; clone size: NA; D gene: NA; CDR3 protein: ASVEGSTEAF
V gene: TRBV7-9; clone size: NA; D gene: NA; CDR3 protein: ASSAGHMNTEAF
V gene: TRBV5-4; clone size: few; D gene: TRBD2; CDR3 protein: ASSLLAGGQPETQY
V gene: TRBV4-2; clone size: NA; D gene: NA; CDR3 protein: ASSQKVGDSNQPQH
V gene: TRBV18; clone size: NA; D gene: NA; CDR3 protein: ASSPSSAILLNYGYT
V gene: TRBV5-4; clone size: NA; D gene: NA; CDR3 protein: ASSLGRGLGTEAF
V gene: TRBV20-1; clone size: NA; D gene: NA; CDR3 protein: SAQHQETQY
V gene: TRBV29-1; clone size: NA; D gene: NA; CDR3 protein: SVEVGGADQPQH
V gene: TRBV6-5; clone size: NA; D gene: NA; CDR3 protein: ASSRSTEAF
V gene: TRBV7-8; clone size: NA; D gene: NA; CDR3 protein: ASSLNTGELF
V gene: TRBV10-3; clone size: once; D gene: NA; CDR3 protein: AISGGSTDTQY
V gene: TRBV18; clone size: NA; D gene: NA; CDR3 protein: ASSIGKENYGYT
V gene: TRBV9; clone size: NA; D gene: TRBD1; CDR3 protein: ASSAPGQGGNEKLF
V gene: TRBV1; clone size: NA; D gene: NA; CDR3 protein: TSSQDRSHRGRGYT
V gene: TRBV30; clone size: NA; D gene: TRBD1; CDR3 protein: AWSDVGTGKYEQY
V gene: TRBV6-6; clone size: NA; D gene: NA; CDR3 protein: ASTWGDTQY
V gene: TRBV5-1; clone size: NA; D gene: TRBD2; CDR3 protein: ASSSTILAGVIDTQY
V gene: TRBV5-4; clone size: NA; D gene: TRBD1; CDR3 protein: ASSIQGAVTEAF
V gene: TRBV7-2; clone size: once; D gene: NA; CDR3 protein: ASSLMGFYGYT
V gene: TRBV18; clone size: NA; D gene: NA; CDR3 protein: ASSPPGSGELF
V gene: TRBV2; clone size: NA; D gene: TRBD2; CDR3 protein: ASRTGGYEQF
V gene: TRBV2; clone size: NA; D gene: TRBD2; CDR3 protein: ASSLAGAYNEQF
V gene: TRBV6-4; clone size: NA; D gene: TRBD2; CDR3 protein: ASSDSVAGSEQF
V gene: TRBV2; clone size: NA; D gene: TRBD1; CDR3 protein: ASSITGTVGEDEQY
V gene: TRBV7-2; clone size: NA; D gene: NA; CDR3 protein: ASSTGFSTETQY
V gene: TRBV6-5; clone size: NA; D gene: NA; CDR3 protein: ASSYRPTVISGYT
V gene: TRBV11-3; clone size: few; D gene: TRBD1; CDR3 protein: ASSWDRRTEAF
V gene: TRBV5-6; clone size: NA; D gene: TRBD1; CDR3 protein: ASSWTGGNQPQH
V gene: TRBV29-1; clone size: NA; D gene: TRBD2; CDR3 protein: SVAHPGTSGNNEQF
V gene: TRBV4-1; clone size: NA; D gene: NA; CDR3 protein: ASSQDLTLYSNQPQH
V gene: TRBV5-4; clone size: NA; D gene: TRBD1; CDR3 protein: ASSPRDRGFTEAF
V gene: TRBV7-8; clone size: NA; D gene: NA; CDR3 protein: ASSDGLREQY
V gene: TRBV6-5; clone size: NA; D gene: NA; CDR3 protein: ASSADSPSTDTQY
V gene: TRBV9; clone size: NA; D gene: TRBD2; CDR3 protein: ASSVGASGTYLQF
V gene: TRBV11-2; clone size: NA; D gene: NA; CDR3 protein: AVRAPRAEAF
V gene: TRBV9; clone size: NA; D gene: NA; CDR3 protein: ASSVSPLGHEQF
V gene: TRBV2; clone size: NA; D gene: TRBD1; CDR3 protein: ASRPGTGANNEQF
V gene: TRBV9; clone size: NA; D gene: NA; CDR3 protein: ASSVGQLNGYT
V gene: TRBV18; clone size: NA; D gene: NA; CDR3 protein: ASSIGIDSGNTIY
V gene: TRBV18; clone size: once; D gene: NA; CDR3 protein: ASSPPGGDEKLF
V gene: TRBV9; clone size: NA; D gene: TRBD1; CDR3 protein: ASSQGGLNTEAF
V gene: TRBV5-1; clone size: NA; D gene: NA; CDR3 protein: ASSPTQASGTDTQY
V gene: TRBV4-1; clone size: few; D gene: NA; CDR3 protein: ASSQVLAAEAF
V gene: TRBV13; clone size: NA; D gene: TRBD1; CDR3 protein: ASSLRTGAQGGPTDTQY